This T cell receptor beta chain originates from a study of T cell responses to AZD1222 COVID-19 vaccine. Clones were read by immunoSEQ multiplex PCR, and TCRdb kept only the in-frame ones, dropping some. The table lists around 130,000 clones, more than 80% of them singletons, with around 3.8% in the top ten. In germline, CDR1 is LNHDA, CDR2 SQIVND (reference sequence). The CDR3 runs 17 residues. With 4 bases clipped from V and 1 base from J, the junction kept 7 bases outside the gene matches. Study-wide results and limits: CD4 TCRs associated with vaccination spanned spike, dominating at 160-218 and 743-854.

On this clone: The antigen remains undetermined.

The sequences come from peripheral blood, collected 28 days after the second dose of the MenACWY control vaccine. The rearrangement uses TRBV19 and TRBJ1-2; 12 bases map to TRBD1. The sequence came from an adult who received the MenACWY meningococcal vaccine as a control. CDR3: CASSTPGQGANNYGYTF. The CDR3 DNA reads TGTGCCAGTAGTACCCCGGGACAGGGGGCCAATAACTATGGCTACACCTTC.